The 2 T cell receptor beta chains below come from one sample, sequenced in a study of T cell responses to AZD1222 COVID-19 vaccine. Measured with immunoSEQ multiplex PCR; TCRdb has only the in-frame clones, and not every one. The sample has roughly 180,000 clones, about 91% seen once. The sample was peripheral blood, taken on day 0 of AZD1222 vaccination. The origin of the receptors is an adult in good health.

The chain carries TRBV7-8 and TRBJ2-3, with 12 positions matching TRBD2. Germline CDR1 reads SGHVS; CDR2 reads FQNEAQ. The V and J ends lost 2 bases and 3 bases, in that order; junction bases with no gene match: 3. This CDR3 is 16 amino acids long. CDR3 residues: CASSLLAGGRTDTQYF. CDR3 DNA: TGTGCCAGCAGCTTACTAGCGGGAGGGAGGACAGATACGCAGTATTTT.

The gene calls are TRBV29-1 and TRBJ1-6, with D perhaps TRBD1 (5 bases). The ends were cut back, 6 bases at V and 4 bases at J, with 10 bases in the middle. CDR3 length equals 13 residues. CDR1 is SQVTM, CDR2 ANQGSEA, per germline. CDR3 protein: CSVPRGYNSPLHF. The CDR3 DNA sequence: TGCAGCGTGCCGAGGGGTTATAATTCACCCCTCCACTTT.